The next 23 T cell receptor beta chains were all read from a single sample in a study of neoadjuvant anti-PD-1 for oral cavity cancer. Only in-frame clones appear in the TCRdb table, and some are missing; sequencing was by immunoSEQ multiplex PCR. The repertoire has more than 6,500 clones, around 77% of them found once; the top ten carry less than 3.5%. The sample in question was PBMCs, obtained before nivolumab (anti-PD-1) treatment. The origin of the receptors is a person between 40 and 85 years old with oral cavity squamous cell carcinoma.

V usage is TRBV7-8 and J usage is TRBJ1-3; D is unclear. Germline assignment: CDR1 SGHVS and CDR2 FQNEAQ. The CDR3 has 15 amino acids. With 0 bases removed from V and 0 bases from J, the gap between germline ends came to 6 bases. CDR3 region: CASSLAPSSGNTIYF. CDR3 in DNA: TGTGCCAGCAGCTTAGCGCCGAGCTCTGGAAACACCATATATTTT.

This clone was counted a single time. V is TRBV2 and J is TRBJ2-3, with D perhaps matching TRBD1 or TRBD2 (5 bases each). The CDR3 sequence is 14 residues long. The V end was cut by 8 bases, the J end by 2 bases, with 14 bases between. Germline V gives CDR1 SNHLY, CDR2 FYNNEI. The CDR3 loop reads CASSVRDLTDTQYF. CDR3 DNA: TGTGCCAGCTCTGTCCGGGACCTCACAGATACGCAGTATTTT.

The chain joins TRBV4-1 to TRBJ2-7; TRBD1 matches 9 bases. Per germline, CDR1 MGHRA and CDR2 YSYEKL. Trimming at V came to 4 bases and at J to 6 bases, leaving 4 bases not matched to a gene. This CDR3 has 13 residues. Written as DNA, the CDR3 is TGCGCCAGCAGCCTTGAGACAGGGGGCGAGCAGTACTTC. Translated, it gives CASSLETGGEQYF.

The chain uses TRBV7-2 and TRBJ2-7; the match to TRBD2 covers 8 bases. The V and J ends lost 4 bases and 2 bases, in that order; junction bases with no gene match: 10. CDR1 and CDR2 (germline): SGHTA, FQGNSA. This CDR3 region has 16 residues. The CDR3 bases are TGTGCCAGCAGCTACCCACTAGGCGGGGGGACCTACGAGCAGTACTTC. Amino acid sequence: CASSYPLGGGTYEQYF. The whole variable domain, remainder taken from reference TRBV7-2 and TRBJ2-7, is GAGVSQSPSNKVTEKGKDVELRCDPISGHTALYWYRQSLGQGLEFLIYFQGNSAPDKSGLPSDRFSAERTGGSVSTLTIQRTQQEDSAVYLCASSYPLGGGTYEQYFGPGTRLTVT.

Note on this clone: Different DNA sequences within this sample yield the same CDR3. The chain links TRBV27 to TRBJ2-5; D is ambiguous. The V end was cut by 2 bases, the J end by 4 bases, with 8 bases between. Germline V lookup: CDR1 MNHEY, CDR2 SMNVEV (reference sequence). The CDR3 sequence is 13 residues long. Here the CDR3 DNA reads TGTGCCAGCAGTTTAAGACCTCGAGAGACCCAGTACTTC. Protein sequence: CASSLRPRETQYF.

The genes are TRBV5-3 and TRBJ1-4; D uncertain. TRBV5-3 is an open reading frame, and its role is uncertain. V was trimmed by 3 bases and J by 3 bases, leaving 21 bases between them. There are 18 residues in the CDR3. CDR3: CARSYLDWGANPNEKLFF. CDR3 coding DNA: TGTGCCAGAAGCTACCTCGATTGGGGAGCCAATCCTAATGAAAAACTGTTTTTT.

The V and J genes are TRBV6-5 and TRBJ1-5; D is perhaps TRBD1 (6 bases). The CDR3 spans 14 residues. Germline V CDR1 and CDR2: MNHEY, SVGAGI. V gave up 5 bases and J gave up 4 bases, with 12 bases separating them. The CDR3 bases are TGTGCCAGCAGTCTCGCCGGGACAAATCAGCCCCAGCATTTT. Translation gives CASSLAGTNQPQHF.

The J gene is TRBJ2-3, the V gene TRBV10-3; 7 positions agree with TRBD1. CDR3 size: 13 residues. The germline V gene encodes CDR1 ENHRY and CDR2 SYGVKD. Trimming took 7 bases from V and 6 from J; bases not matched to a gene: 7. This CDR3 reads CAINRGEIDTQYF. In DNA form, the CDR3 reads TGTGCCATCAACAGGGGTGAGATCGATACGCAGTATTTT.

The chain combines TRBV19 with TRBJ2-1; the match to TRBD1 covers 7 bases. The CDR3 consists of 17 residues. V lost 5 bases to trimming and J lost 9 bases; unmatched junction nucleotides: 19. Per the germline V gene, CDR1 is LNHDA and CDR2 is SQIVND (reference sequence). CDR3 bases: TGTGCCAGTAGTGTCTCCTACAGGGGTGTGATGTGGGGTGAGCAGTTCTTC. The encoded protein is CASSVSYRGVMWGEQFF.

The chain has TRBV4-3 and TRBJ1-5; D is unclear. V was clipped by 0 bases and J by 9 bases, with 18 bases between them. This CDR3 has 16 amino acids. CDR1 is LGHNA and CDR2 is YSLEER in the germline V gene. CDR3 protein: CASSQDSGAGRGPQHF. The DNA for the CDR3 is TGCGCCAGCAGCCAAGATTCAGGAGCTGGGCGGGGGCCCCAGCATTTT.

The chain links TRBV29-1 to TRBJ1-1; D unclear. Germline CDR1 reads SQVTM; CDR2 reads ANQGSEA. This CDR3 region has 14 residues. V was trimmed by 4 bases and J by 1 base, leaving 13 bases between them. The CDR3 reads CSVVSGTGNTEAFF. For the CDR3, the DNA is TGCAGCGTTGTATCAGGAACGGGGAACACTGAAGCTTTCTTT.

The V gene is TRBV6-5, the J gene TRBJ2-5; weak D call: TRBD1 (5 bases). Per the germline V gene, CDR1 is MNHEY and CDR2 is SVGAGI. Trimming stripped 2 bases from V and 7 bases from J, with 5 bases between. The length of the CDR3 is 11 residues. The CDR3 sequence is CASSYRGTQYF. In DNA, the CDR3 is TGTGCCAGCAGTTACAGGGGGACCCAGTACTTC.

The chain links TRBV9 to TRBJ2-3; 9 bases fit TRBD1. CDR1 and CDR2 (germline): SGDLS, YYNGEE. The V and J ends lost 1 base and 0 bases, in that order; junction bases with no gene match: 12. The CDR3 consists of 19 residues. CDR3 nucleotides: TGTGCCAGCAGCGTATGGCCGGGGGACAGGGAAACTAGCACAGATACGCAGTATTTT. It is translated as CASSVWPGDRETSTDTQYF.

The rearrangement joins TRBV18 to TRBJ2-1; 8 nucleotides line up with TRBD2. This CDR3 has 14 amino acids. CDR1 is KGHSH and CDR2 is LQKENI in the germline V gene. V dropped 3 bases and J dropped 9; count of bases not matched to a gene: 7. The CDR3 region has the DNA TGTGCCAGCTCACCTTCGCGGGGGGCAGGTGAGCAGTTCTTC. It encodes CASSPSRGAGEQFF.

The genes are TRBV7-6 and TRBJ1-3; D unclear. Germline V gene lookup returns CDR1 SGHVS and CDR2 FNYEAQ. V dropped 2 bases and J dropped 1 base, with 9 bases sitting between them. This CDR3 is 15 amino acids long. This chain's CDR3 is CASSLLKLSGNTIYF. The CDR3 DNA reads as TGTGCCAGCAGCTTATTAAAACTATCTGGAAACACCATATATTTT.

The V and J genes are TRBV5-4 and TRBJ1-1; 9 bases map to TRBD1. This CDR3 region has 17 residues. V lost 4 bases, J lost 1 base, and 11 bases stayed unmatched. Germline V gene data show CDR1 as SGHNT and CDR2 as YYREEE (reference sequence). The CDR3 here is CASSPAPGTGRNTEAFF. CDR3 coding DNA: TGTGCCAGCAGCCCGGCCCCCGGGACAGGGAGGAACACTGAAGCTTTCTTT.

This sequence joins TRBV7-2 and TRBJ2-1; the D is unclear. The V end lost 2 bases, the J end lost 3 bases, and 8 bases lay between the germline ends. The germline V gene encodes CDR1 SGHTA and CDR2 FQGNSA. The CDR3 contains 14 residues. The CDR3 coding sequence is TGTGCCAGCAGCTTAATGCACCTCTACAATGAGCAGTTCTTC. It yields the protein CASSLMHLYNEQFF.

This clone was counted once. The CDR3 is CASSISGGRGGNQPQHF. The CDR3 region has the DNA TGTGCCAGTAGTATATCAGGGGGGCGCGGGGGCAATCAGCCCCAGCATTTT. This chain connects TRBV19 to TRBJ1-5; 7 positions match TRBD1. J gave up 2 bases and V 2 bases, and 9 bases lay outside the gene matches. Germline CDR1 LNHDA, CDR2 SQIVND (reference sequence). The CDR3 runs 17 residues.

This chain links TRBV7-8 with TRBJ2-3; D unclear. The V gene lost 5 bases and the J gene lost 2 bases, with 11 bases spanning the gap. CDR3 length: 14 amino acids. The germline V gene encodes CDR1 SGHVS and CDR2 FQNEAQ. Here the CDR3 reads CASSARRTTDTQYF. As DNA, the CDR3 is TGTGCCAGCAGCGCCCGGCGGACCACAGATACGCAGTATTTT.

The chain links TRBV19 to TRBJ1-6, with a tentative D call TRBD1 (5 bases). The CDR3 covers 15 residues. From germline, CDR1 is LNHDA and CDR2 SQIVND (reference sequence). The V end lost 0 bases, the J end lost 7 bases, and 10 bases lay between the germline ends. In nucleotides, the CDR3 is TGTGCCAGTAGTATAGACAGGGTCGGCAATTCACCCCTCCACTTT. Translation: CASSIDRVGNSPLHF.

V gene TRBV12-2 combines with J gene TRBJ2-2. TRBV12-2 is a recognized pseudogene. The length of the CDR3 is 19 residues. The DNA of the CDR3 is TGTGCAAGTCGCTTAGGGGGCGGGTCGACATCGGGGCGGACCGGGGAGCTGTTTTTT. Translated, it gives CASRLGGGSTSGRTGELFF.

V gene TRBV5-6 combines with J gene TRBJ2-7; 8 bases match TRBD1. The CDR3 spans 13 residues. Germline V lookup: CDR1 SGHDT, CDR2 YYEEEE. V lost 5 bases and J lost 5; bases outside the gene matches: 6. In DNA form, the CDR3 reads TGTGCCAGCAGTTTTCCGGGACAGGACGAGCAGTACTTC. Protein: CASSFPGQDEQYF.

The gene calls are TRBV27 and TRBJ2-1; D is possibly TRBD1 (6 bases). The CDR3 is made up of 15 amino acids. Per the germline V gene, CDR1 is MNHEY and CDR2 is SMNVEV (reference sequence). With 1 base removed from V and 4 bases from J, the gap between germline ends came to 11 bases. CDR3 amino acids: CASSLLQGPYNEQFF. The CDR3 DNA sequence: TGTGCCAGCAGTTTATTACAGGGACCGTACAATGAGCAGTTCTTC.